Sequencing of this TCR beta chain was carried out in a study of T cells in Graves' hyperthyroidism and ophthalmopathy (dated by TCRdb to about 2019). In terms of the full investigation: Peripheral blood samples were taken at initial diagnosis, before any treatment was given. To identify distinguishing TCR V-J signatures, a discovery cohort of 90 to 100 patients was used, comprising some 43 with Graves' ophthalmopathy and about 59 with stable Graves' hyperthyroidism. Prospective prediction of ophthalmopathy was tested in an independent validation cohort of under 20 hyperthyroidism patients and 17 patients who later progressed to ophthalmopathy. The 90 or so discovery patients were randomly split 7:3 into training and test sets. Thyroid tissue and blood T-cell repertoires from roughly six Graves' hyperthyroidism patients were also compared in the study. Following sampling, methimazole starting at 30 mg daily was given to hyperthyroidism patients, and high-dose intravenous methylprednisolone was given to ophthalmopathy patients. According to the paper, TCR Vbeta CDR3 sequencing was carried out on 135 peripheral blood samples, which came from 40 to 45 ophthalmopathy, some 73 hyperthyroidism and about 17 progressor patients. Overall results and qualifications from the work: Sample size was not statistically predetermined, and investigators were not blinded to group allocation. In validation, the model predicted progression to ophthalmopathy with 55% to 71% sensitivity and 72% to 85% specificity, a median of 6.5 months before onset. Ophthalmopathy was separated from stable hyperthyroidism by a 13 V-J signature model, with over 85% sensitivity and about 81% specificity obtained in cross-validation and 80%/75% obtained in testing. Most expanded thyroid clonotypes (frequency above 0.001) were also detected in blood, a finding suggesting that blood repertoires may reflect thyroid immune responses.

This clonotype showed up many times. Its antigen specificity is not known. Base qualities are not at hand, and no much larger clone is one base apart. A patient counted as having stable Graves' hyperthyroidism if no progression to ophthalmopathy occurred over 18 months of follow-up. Hyperthyroidism patients were newly diagnosed, with disease duration under 2 months, and aged 18 to 65 years. Any patient with an uncontrolled infection, another autoimmune disease, pregnancy or lactation was excluded. Diagnoses relied on clinical symptoms, serum thyroxine and TRAb, thyroid ultrasound and orbital computed tomography. PBMCs were isolated from roughly 10 ml of fresh peripheral blood by Ficoll-Paque density gradient centrifugation. Total RNA was extracted with Trizol reagent, and quality was checked on an Agilent 2100 Bioanalyzer. Amplification of TCR beta CDR3 regions was carried out from RNA transcripts. A first-round RT-PCR of the TCR CDR3 used the HTBI primer set with the Qiagen OneStep RT-PCR kit. Libraries were constructed in a second round of multiplex PCR, after which size selection and purification were performed. Paired-end sequencing of the libraries was performed with 100 bp reads on an Illumina HiSeq2000. The study's processing was this. SOAPnuke was used to process the raw data, with reads discarded if the reads contained adapters or uncalled bases, had a mean Phred below 15, or lacked an exact constant-primer or identifier match. High-quality paired reads were merged with COPE v1.2.5, and unique nucleotide sequences were defined as clonotypes. MiTCR v1.1 was used to align the clonotypes against IMGT TRBV, TRBD and TRBJ reference segments. Only V-J combinations with frequency above 0.0001, covering 99% to 99.2% of repertoires, were analysed. A TCS score was defined as the ratio between F50 (clonal expansion) and ExV (chaos), using BLOSUM62-based TCRdist between CDR3 peptides within each V-J. Welch's t-statistics and random forest reduced roughly 530 V-J features to roughly 13, which were used in a naive Bayes classifier (R e1071). TCRdb took the public reads, trimmed them with fastp at Q25, ran MiXCR for clone calling and kept in-frame beta chains. CDR3 protein duplicates are merged, each entry listing the most common genes and DNA. TCRdb's processing, not the study's, gives the V and J calls here. The sample table lists approximately 600,000 distinct CDR3 sequences, 16% of them with a count of one. The ten largest clones take up approximately 3.8% of the sample.

For CDR1 and CDR2, the germline V gene (reference sequence) lists MNHEY and SMNVEV. Measured from the cysteine to the phenylalanine, the CDR3 is 14 residues long. Only the CDR3 DNA stays, 42 bases, in frame from base 1. V was cut back by 5 bases and J by 4 bases, leaving a gap of 12 bases between them. Sequencing was performed on blood. The receptor comes from a woman under 40 with Graves' hyperthyroidism. The sequence is built from TRBV27 and TRBJ1-5; the best D guess is TRBD1, with 6 bases matching. The CDR3 loop reads CASSPQGRNQPQHF. The DNA is as follows: TGTGCCAGCAGTCCCCAGGGGCGGAATCAGCCCCAGCATTTT.